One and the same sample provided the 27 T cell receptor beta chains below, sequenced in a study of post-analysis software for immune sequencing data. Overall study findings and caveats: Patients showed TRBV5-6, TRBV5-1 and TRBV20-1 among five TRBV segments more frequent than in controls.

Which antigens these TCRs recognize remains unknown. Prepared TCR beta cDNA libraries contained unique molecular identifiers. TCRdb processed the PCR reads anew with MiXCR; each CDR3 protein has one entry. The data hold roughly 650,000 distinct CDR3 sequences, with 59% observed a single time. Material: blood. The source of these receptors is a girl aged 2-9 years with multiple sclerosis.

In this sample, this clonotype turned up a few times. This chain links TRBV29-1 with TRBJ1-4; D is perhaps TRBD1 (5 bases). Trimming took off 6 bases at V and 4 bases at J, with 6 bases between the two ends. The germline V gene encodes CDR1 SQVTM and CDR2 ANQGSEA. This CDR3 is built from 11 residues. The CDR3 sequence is CSVGDNEKLFF. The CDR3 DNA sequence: TGCAGCGTGGGGGATAATGAAAAACTGTTTTTT.

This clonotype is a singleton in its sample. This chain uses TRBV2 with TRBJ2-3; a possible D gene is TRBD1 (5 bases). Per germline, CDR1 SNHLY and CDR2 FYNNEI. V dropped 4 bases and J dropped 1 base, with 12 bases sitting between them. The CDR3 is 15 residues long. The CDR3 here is CASSGKRGRTDTQYF. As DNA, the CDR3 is TGTGCCAGCAGTGGTAAAAGGGGCCGCACAGATACGCAGTATTTT.

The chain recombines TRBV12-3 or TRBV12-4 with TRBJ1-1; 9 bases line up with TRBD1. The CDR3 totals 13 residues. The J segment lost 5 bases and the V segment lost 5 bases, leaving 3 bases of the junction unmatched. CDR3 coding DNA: TGTGCCAGCAGTACAGGGGGCAGGACTGAAGCTTTCTTT. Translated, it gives CASSTGGRTEAFF.

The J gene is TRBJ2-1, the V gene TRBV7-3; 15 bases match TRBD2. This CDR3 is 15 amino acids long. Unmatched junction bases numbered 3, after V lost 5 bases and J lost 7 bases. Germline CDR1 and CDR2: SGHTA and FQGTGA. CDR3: CASSTGTSGRNEQFF. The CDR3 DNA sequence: TGTGCCAGCAGCACCGGGACTAGCGGGAGGAATGAGCAGTTCTTC.

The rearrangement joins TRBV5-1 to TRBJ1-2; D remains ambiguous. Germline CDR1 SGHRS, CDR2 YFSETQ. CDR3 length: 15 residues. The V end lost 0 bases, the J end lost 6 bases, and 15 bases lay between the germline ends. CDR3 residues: CASSLADRPRNGYTF. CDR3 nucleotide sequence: TGCGCCAGCAGCTTGGCCGATCGGCCCAGGAATGGCTACACCTTC.

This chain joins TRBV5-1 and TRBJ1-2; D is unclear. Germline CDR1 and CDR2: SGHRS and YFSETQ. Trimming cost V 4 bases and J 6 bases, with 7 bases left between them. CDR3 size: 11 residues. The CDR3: CASSLNHGYTF. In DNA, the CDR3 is TGCGCCAGCAGCCTGAACCATGGCTACACCTTC.

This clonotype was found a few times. CDR3 nucleotides: TGTGCCAGCAGCCATGCGGGTTCCTACAATGAGCAGTTCTTC. Residues: CASSHAGSYNEQFF. V is TRBV14 and J is TRBJ2-1, with D possibly being TRBD2 (5 bases). Germline V gene sequence: CDR1 SGHDN, CDR2 FVKESK. Trimming cost V 3 bases and J 1 base, with 7 bases left between them. CDR3 size: 14 residues.

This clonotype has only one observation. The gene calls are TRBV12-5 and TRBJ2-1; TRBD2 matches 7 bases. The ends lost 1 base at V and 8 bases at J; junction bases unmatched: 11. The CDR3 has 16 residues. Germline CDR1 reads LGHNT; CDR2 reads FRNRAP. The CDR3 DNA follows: TGTGCTAGTGGTTTGGCGGGAGGAGACTATCGCGATGAGCAGTTCTTC. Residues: CASGLAGGDYRDEQFF.

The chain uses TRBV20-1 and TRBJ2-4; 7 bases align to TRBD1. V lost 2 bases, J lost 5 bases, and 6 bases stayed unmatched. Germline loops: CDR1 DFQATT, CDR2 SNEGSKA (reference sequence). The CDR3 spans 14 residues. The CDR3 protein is CSARPETGQNIQYF. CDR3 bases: TGCAGTGCTAGACCGGAGACAGGGCAAAACATTCAGTACTTC.

The CDR3: CASSLPTGGNTEAFF. CDR3 nucleotide sequence: TGTGCCAGCAGCCTTCCGACAGGGGGTAACACTGAAGCTTTCTTT. V gene TRBV5-5 combines with J gene TRBJ1-1; 9 nucleotides line up with TRBD1. The CDR3 contains 15 residues. Germline V gene sequence: CDR1 SGHKS, CDR2 YYEKEE (reference sequence). Losses at the gene ends were 4 bases for V and 2 bases for J; bases not matched to a gene: 6.

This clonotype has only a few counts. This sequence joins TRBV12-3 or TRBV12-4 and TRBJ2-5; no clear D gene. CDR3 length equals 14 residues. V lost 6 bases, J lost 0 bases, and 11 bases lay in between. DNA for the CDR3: TGTGCCAGCAGCCCCATGGGGTACCAAGAGACCCAGTACTTC. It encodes CASSPMGYQETQYF.

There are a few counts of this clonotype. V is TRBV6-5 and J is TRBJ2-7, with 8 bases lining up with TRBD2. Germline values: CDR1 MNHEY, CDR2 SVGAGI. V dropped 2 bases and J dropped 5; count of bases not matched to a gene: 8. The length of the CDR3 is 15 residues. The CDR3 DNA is TGTGCCAGCAGTTACCGGTCGGGAGGGCCAAACGAGCAGTACTTC. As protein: CASSYRSGGPNEQYF.

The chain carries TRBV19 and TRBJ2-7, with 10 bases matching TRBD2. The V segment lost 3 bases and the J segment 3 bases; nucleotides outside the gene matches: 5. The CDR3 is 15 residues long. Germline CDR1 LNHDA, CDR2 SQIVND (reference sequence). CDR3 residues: CASSIGGTSDYEQYF. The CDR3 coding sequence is TGTGCCAGTAGTATCGGCGGGACTAGCGACTACGAGCAGTACTTC.

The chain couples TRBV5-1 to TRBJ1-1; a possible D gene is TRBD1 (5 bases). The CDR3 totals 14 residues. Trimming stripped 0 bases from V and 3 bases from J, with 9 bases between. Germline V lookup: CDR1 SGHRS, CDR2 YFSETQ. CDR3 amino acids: CASSLDGRDTEAFF. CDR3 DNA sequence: TGCGCCAGCAGCTTGGACGGCAGGGACACTGAAGCTTTCTTT.

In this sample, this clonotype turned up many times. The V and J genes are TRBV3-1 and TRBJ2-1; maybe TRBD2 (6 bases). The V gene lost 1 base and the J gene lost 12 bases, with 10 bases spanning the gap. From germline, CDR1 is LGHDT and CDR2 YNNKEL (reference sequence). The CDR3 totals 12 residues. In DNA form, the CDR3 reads TGTGCCAGCAGCCAAGGGGAGGCAGGGCAGTTCTTC. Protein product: CASSQGEAGQFF.

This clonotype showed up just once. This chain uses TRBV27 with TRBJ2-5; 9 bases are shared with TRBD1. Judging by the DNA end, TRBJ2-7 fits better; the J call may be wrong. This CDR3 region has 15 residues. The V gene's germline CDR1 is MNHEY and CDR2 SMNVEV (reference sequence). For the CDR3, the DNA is TGTGCCAGCATGTGGACCCGGGACAGGGTGTACGAGCAGTACTTC. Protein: CASMWTRDRVYEQYF.

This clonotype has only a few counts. Here the CDR3 DNA reads TGCGCCAGCAGAAGGACGGGGAGGGACACCGGGGAGCTGTTTTTT. Amino acids: CASRRTGRDTGELFF. The V gene is TRBV5-1, the J gene TRBJ2-2; 7 nucleotides agree with TRBD2. The CDR3 runs 15 residues. V was pared by 5 bases and J by 3 bases, with 7 bases of the junction left unmatched. The germline gives CDR1 SGHRS, CDR2 YFSETQ.

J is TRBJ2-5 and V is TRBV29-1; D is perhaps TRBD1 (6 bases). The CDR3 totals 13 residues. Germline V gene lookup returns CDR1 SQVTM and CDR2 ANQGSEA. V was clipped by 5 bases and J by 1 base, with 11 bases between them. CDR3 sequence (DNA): TGCAGCGTTAAGACAGGCGTCCAAGAGACCCAGTACTTC. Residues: CSVKTGVQETQYF.

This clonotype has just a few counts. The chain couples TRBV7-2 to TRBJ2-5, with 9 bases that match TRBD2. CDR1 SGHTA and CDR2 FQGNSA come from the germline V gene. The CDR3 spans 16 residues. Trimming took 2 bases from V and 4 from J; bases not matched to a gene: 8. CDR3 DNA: TGTGCCAGCAGCTTAAAGCGGGGGGTGACAGGAGAGACCCAGTACTTC. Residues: CASSLKRGVTGETQYF.

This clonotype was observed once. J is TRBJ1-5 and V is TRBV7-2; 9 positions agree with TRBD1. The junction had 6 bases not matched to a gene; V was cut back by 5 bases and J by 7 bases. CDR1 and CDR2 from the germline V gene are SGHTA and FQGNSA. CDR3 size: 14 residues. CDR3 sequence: CASSQRTGDQPQHF. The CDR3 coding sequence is TGTGCCAGCAGCCAAAGGACAGGGGACCAGCCCCAGCATTTT. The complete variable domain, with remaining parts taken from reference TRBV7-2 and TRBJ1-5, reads GAGVSQSPSNKVTEKGKDVELRCDPISGHTALYWYRQSLGQGLEFLIYFQGNSAPDKSGLPSDRFSAERTGGSVSTLTIQRTQQEDSAVYLCASSQRTGDQPQHFGDGTRLSIL.

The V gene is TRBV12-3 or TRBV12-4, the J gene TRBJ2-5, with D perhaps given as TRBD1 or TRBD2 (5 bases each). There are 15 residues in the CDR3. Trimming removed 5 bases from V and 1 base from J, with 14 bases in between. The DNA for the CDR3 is TGTGCCAGCAGTACTCCGGGACCGGGCCAAGAGACCCAGTACTTC. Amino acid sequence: CASSTPGPGQETQYF.

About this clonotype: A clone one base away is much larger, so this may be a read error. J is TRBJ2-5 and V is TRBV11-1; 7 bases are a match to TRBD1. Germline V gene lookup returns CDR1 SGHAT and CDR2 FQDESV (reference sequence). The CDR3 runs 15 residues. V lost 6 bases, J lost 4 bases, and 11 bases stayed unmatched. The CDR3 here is CASSSMTGLGETQYF. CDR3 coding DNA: TGTGCCAGCAGTTCGATGACAGGGTTGGGAGAGACCCAGTACTTC.

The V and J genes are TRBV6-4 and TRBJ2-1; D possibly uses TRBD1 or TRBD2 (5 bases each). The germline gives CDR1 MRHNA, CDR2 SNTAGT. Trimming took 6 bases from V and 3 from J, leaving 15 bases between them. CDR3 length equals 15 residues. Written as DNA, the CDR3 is TGTGCCAGCAGCAACACGGGGACCGTCTACAATGAGCAGTTCTTC. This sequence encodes CASSNTGTVYNEQFF.

DNA for the CDR3: TGTGCCAGCAGTCGAGATGGACTCGACGCTAGCACAGATACGCAGTATTTT. Amino acid sequence: CASSRDGLDASTDTQYF. This sequence joins TRBV11-2 and TRBJ2-3; weak D call: TRBD2 (5 bases). This CDR3 contains 17 residues. Between the trimmed V and J ends, which lost 6 bases and 0 bases, there was a span of 19 bases. Germline CDR1 is SGHAT and CDR2 is FQNNGV.

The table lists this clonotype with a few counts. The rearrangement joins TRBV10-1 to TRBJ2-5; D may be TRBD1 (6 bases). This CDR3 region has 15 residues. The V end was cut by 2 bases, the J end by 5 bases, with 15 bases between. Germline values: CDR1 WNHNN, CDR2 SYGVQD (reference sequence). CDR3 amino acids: CASSEGRGVEETQYF. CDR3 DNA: TGCGCCAGCAGTGAGGGCAGGGGCGTGGAGGAGACCCAGTACTTC.

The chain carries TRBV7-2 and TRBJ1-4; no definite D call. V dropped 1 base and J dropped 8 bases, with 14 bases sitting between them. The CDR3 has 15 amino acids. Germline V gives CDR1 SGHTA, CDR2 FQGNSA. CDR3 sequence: CASSLDGKPGEKLFF. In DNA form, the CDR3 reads TGTGCCAGCAGCTTAGACGGGAAGCCAGGCGAAAAACTGTTTTTT.

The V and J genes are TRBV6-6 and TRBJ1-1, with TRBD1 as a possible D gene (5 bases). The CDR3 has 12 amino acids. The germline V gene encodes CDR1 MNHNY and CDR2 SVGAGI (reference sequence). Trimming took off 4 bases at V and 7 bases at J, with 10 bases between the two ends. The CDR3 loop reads CASSWAGGEAFF. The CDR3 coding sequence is TGTGCCAGCAGTTGGGCCGGGGGTGAAGCTTTCTTT.